This T cell receptor (beta chain) was identified during a study of blood T cell repertoires in COVID-19. Study details: Samples representing acute and convalescent COVID-19 were sourced from the United States, Italy and Spain. In each case, the material was cDNA or gDNA derived from T cells, B-cell-depleted T cells, or PBMCs.

V dropped 0 bases and J dropped 0 bases, with 13 bases sitting between them. Germline V gene sequence: CDR1 SGHDT, CDR2 YYEEEE. This CDR3 comprises 16 residues. Original analysis: Counts of nucleated cells, estimated from reference gene primer amplification, were obtained. The table came from immunoSEQ multiplex PCR; TCRdb's copy has only in-frame clones and leaves some out. V, J and clone size are taken as reported in that table, and D and trimming were inferred from the DNA itself. This table holds roughly 220,000 clones, roughly 88% found once. The sequenced sample consisted of peripheral blood. This chain joins TRBV5-6 and TRBJ2-7; D may be TRBD1 (6 bases). This receptor was taken from a man in his thirties or forties who had recovered from COVID-19. CDR3 coding DNA: TGTGCCAGCAGCTTGGGAATACGGACAGCCTCCTACGAGCAGTACTTC. Residues: CASSLGIRTASYEQYF.